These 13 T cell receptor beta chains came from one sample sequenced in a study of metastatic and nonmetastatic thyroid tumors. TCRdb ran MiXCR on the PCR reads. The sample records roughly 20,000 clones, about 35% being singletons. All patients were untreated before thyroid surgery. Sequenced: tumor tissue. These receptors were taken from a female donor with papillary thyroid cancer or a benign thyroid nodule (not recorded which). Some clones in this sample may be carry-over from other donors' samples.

The CDR3 DNA sequence: TGTGCCAGCAGCTTAGATCAGGAGTACTTC. It is translated as CASSLDQEYF. The J gene is TRBJ2-7, the V gene TRBV11-2, with D hard to call. Trimming pared 0 bases from V and 11 bases from J, leaving 5 bases between. Germline V CDR1 and CDR2: SGHAT, FQNNGV. The CDR3 extends over 10 amino acids. Drawing the rest from reference TRBV11-2 and TRBJ2-7, the complete variable domain is EAGVAQSPRYKIIEKRQSVAFWCNPISGHATLYWYQQILGQGPKLLIQFQNNGVVDDSQLPKDRFSAERLKGVDSTLKIQPAKLEDSAVYLCASSLDQEYFGPGTRLTVT.

The CDR3 is CSAKPLAGESETQYF. The DNA for the CDR3 is TGCAGTGCGAAACCCCTAGCGGGAGAATCAGAGACCCAGTACTTC. The chain couples TRBV20-1 to TRBJ2-5, with 10 bases that match TRBD2. CDR1 is DFQATT, CDR2 SNEGSKA, per germline (reference sequence). This CDR3 has 15 amino acids. V shed 6 bases, J shed 4 bases, and the junction held 11 bases outside the gene matches.

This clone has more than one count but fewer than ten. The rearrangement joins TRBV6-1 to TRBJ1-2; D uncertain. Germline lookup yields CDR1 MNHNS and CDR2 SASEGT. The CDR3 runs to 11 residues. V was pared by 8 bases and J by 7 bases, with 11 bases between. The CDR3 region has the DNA TGTGCCAGCCTGCTCGTGGGTGGCTACACCTTC. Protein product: CASLLVGGYTF.

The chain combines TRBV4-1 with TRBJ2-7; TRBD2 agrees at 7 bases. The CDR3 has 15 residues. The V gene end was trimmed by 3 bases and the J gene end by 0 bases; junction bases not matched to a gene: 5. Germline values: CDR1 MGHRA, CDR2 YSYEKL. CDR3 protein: CASSQPSGNSYEQYF. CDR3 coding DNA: TGCGCCAGCAGCCAGCCTAGCGGTAACTCCTACGAGCAGTACTTC.

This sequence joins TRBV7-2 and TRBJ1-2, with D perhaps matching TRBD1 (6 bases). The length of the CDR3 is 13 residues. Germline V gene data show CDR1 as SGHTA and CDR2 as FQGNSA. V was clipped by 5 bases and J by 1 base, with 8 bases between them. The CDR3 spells CASSQGHNYGYTF. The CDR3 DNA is TGTGCCAGCAGCCAGGGGCATAACTATGGCTACACCTTC.

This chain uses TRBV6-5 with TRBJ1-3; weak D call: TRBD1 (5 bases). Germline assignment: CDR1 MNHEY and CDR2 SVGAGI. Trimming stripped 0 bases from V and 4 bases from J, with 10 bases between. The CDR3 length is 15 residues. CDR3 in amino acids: CASSYSREAGNTIYF. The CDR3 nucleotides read TGTGCCAGCAGTTACTCCAGGGAGGCGGGAAACACCATATATTTT.

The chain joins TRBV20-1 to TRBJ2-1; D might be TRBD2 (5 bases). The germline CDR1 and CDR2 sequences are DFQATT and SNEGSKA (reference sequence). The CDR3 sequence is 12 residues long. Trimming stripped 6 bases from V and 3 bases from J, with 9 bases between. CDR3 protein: CSASGLYNEQFF. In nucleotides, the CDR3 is TGCAGTGCGAGCGGTCTCTACAATGAGCAGTTCTTC.

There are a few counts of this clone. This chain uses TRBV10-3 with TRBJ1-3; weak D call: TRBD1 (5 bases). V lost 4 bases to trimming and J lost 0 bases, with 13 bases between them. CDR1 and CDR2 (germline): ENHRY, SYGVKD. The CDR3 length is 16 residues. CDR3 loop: CAISAPEGRSGNTIYF. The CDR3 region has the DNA TGTGCCATCAGTGCCCCAGAGGGGCGCTCTGGAAACACCATATATTTT.

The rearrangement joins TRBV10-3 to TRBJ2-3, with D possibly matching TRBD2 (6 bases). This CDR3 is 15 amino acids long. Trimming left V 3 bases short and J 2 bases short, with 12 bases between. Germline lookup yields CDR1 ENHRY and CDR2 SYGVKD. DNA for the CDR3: TGTGCCATCAGTGACGCTAGCGAGAACACAGATACGCAGTATTTT. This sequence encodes CAISDASENTDTQYF.

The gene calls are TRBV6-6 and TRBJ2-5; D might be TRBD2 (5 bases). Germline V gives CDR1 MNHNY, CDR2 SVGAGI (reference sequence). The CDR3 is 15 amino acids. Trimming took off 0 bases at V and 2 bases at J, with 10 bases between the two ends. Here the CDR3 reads CASSYSRAGQETQYF. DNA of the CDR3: TGTGCCAGCAGTTACTCGAGGGCAGGTCAAGAGACCCAGTACTTC.

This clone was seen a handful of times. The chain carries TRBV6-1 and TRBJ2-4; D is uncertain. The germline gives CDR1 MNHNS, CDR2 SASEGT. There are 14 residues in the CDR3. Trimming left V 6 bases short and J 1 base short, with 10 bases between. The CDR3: CASSSGLAKNIQYF. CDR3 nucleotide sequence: TGTGCCAGCAGCTCAGGTCTTGCCAAAAACATTCAGTACTTC.

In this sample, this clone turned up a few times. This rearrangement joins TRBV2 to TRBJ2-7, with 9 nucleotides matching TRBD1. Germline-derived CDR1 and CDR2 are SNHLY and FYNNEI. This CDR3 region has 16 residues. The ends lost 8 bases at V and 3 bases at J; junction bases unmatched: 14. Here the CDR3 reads CASASGTGTGNYEQYF. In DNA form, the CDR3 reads TGTGCCAGCGCCTCGGGAACCGGGACAGGGAACTACGAGCAGTACTTC.

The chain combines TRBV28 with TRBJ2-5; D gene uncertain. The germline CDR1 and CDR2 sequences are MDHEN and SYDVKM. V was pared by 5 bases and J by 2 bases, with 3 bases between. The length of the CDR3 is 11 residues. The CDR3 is CASSAQETQYF. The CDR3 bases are TGTGCCAGCAGTGCTCAAGAGACCCAGTACTTC.